The 23 T cell receptor beta chains below all came from one sample that was sequenced in a study of control samples from healthy donors and cancer patients. Clones were sequenced by immunoSEQ multiplex PCR, and TCRdb holds only the in-frame ones, with some missing. The sample lists about 86,000 clones, just over 90% seen once, with roughly 1.5% in the top ten. Sequenced input: blood. The receptors were sampled from a woman aged 25 to 45 in good health.

The CDR3 bases are TGTGCCAGCAGCGTCAGGGGCTCTGGGGCCAACGTCCTGACTTTC. Residues: CASSVRGSGANVLTF. The chain couples TRBV6-5 to TRBJ2-6, with D perhaps matching TRBD1 (6 bases). V lost 6 bases to trimming and J lost 0 bases, with 9 bases between them. CDR1 is MNHEY and CDR2 is SVGAGI in the germline V gene. This CDR3 has 15 amino acids.

The DNA of the CDR3 is TGCGCCAGCAGTGAGTCCGGGGACACTGAAGCTTTCTTT. Its translation: CASSESGDTEAFF. J is TRBJ1-1 and V is TRBV10-1; D remains unclear. The CDR3 is 13 amino acids. Trimming stripped 0 bases from V and 3 bases from J, with 5 bases between. CDR1 is WNHNN and CDR2 is SYGVQD in the germline V gene (reference sequence).

This chain connects TRBV4-1 to TRBJ1-2; D is unresolved. This CDR3 has 13 residues. With 4 bases removed from V and 8 bases from J, the gap between germline ends came to 14 bases. In germline, CDR1 is MGHRA, CDR2 YSYEKL. The chain's CDR3 is CASSLVPTRGYTF. The CDR3, as DNA: TGCGCCAGCAGCCTTGTACCGACTAGAGGCTACACCTTC.

Comments on this clone: Other DNA sequences from this sample encode an identical CDR3 as well. The rearrangement uses TRBV11-3 and TRBJ1-2; D call uncertain. V dropped 1 base and J dropped 6 bases, with 9 bases sitting between them. Germline lookup yields CDR1 SGHNT and CDR2 YENEEA. CDR3 size: 13 residues. The DNA for the CDR3 is TGTGCCAGCAGCTTAGTCGGGAGGGATGGCTACACCTTC. Protein: CASSLVGRDGYTF.

The sample holds a few counts of this clone. This rearrangement joins TRBV6-6 to TRBJ1-5; D is unclear. There are 11 residues in the CDR3. The germline V gene encodes CDR1 MNHNY and CDR2 SVGAGI (reference sequence). The V end was cut by 5 bases, the J end by 7 bases, with 6 bases between. CDR3 in DNA: TGTGCCAGCAGTGACCCCCAGCCCCAGCATTTT. It specifies CASSDPQPQHF.

The gene calls are TRBV11-3 and TRBJ1-3; D uncertain. Germline V gives CDR1 SGHNT, CDR2 YENEEA. V lost 5 bases, J lost 4 bases, and 15 bases lay in between. CDR3 size: 15 residues. The CDR3 is CASSQSPGSGNTIYF. Written as DNA, the CDR3 is TGTGCCAGCAGCCAAAGCCCGGGTTCGGGAAACACCATATATTTT.

The J gene is TRBJ1-1, the V gene TRBV3-1 (or the pseudogene TRBV3-2); TRBD1 matches 7 bases. With V trimmed by 0 bases and J by 0 bases, 7 bases remained unmatched. Looked up from germline, CDR1 is LGHDT and CDR2 is YNNKEL (reference sequence). The CDR3 loop spans 17 amino acids. As DNA, the CDR3 is TGTGCCAGCAGCCAAGATGCACAGGGGACTCTGAACACTGAAGCTTTCTTT. Its translation: CASSQDAQGTLNTEAFF.

The table lists this clone with a few counts. The chain has TRBV6-2 or TRBV6-3 and TRBJ2-1, with 8 bases lining up with TRBD2. The CDR3 length is 15 residues. The germline CDR1 and CDR2 sequences are MNHEY and SVGEGT. The J segment lost 9 bases and the V segment lost 2 bases, leaving 9 bases of the junction unmatched. In DNA, the CDR3 is TGTGCCAGCAGTTACGATAGCGGGGCTGCCGCTGAGCAGTTCTTC. It yields the protein CASSYDSGAAAEQFF.

The chain uses TRBV23-1 and TRBJ1-1; no firm D call. TRBV23-1 is an ORF, and what it does is uncertain. Trimming stripped 6 bases from V and 4 bases from J, with 9 bases between. The CDR3 consists of 12 residues. CDR3 nucleotide sequence: TGCGCCAGCAGGACCCCAGGCACTGAAGCTTTCTTT. It specifies CASRTPGTEAFF.

The J gene is TRBJ1-1, the V gene TRBV25-1; no clear D gene. V lost 6 bases and J lost 3, with 17 bases in between. The CDR3 consists of 15 residues. Per the germline V gene, CDR1 is MGHDK and CDR2 is SYGVNS. The chain's CDR3 is CASRPPVGRDTEAFF. CDR3 DNA: TGTGCCAGCAGACCACCGGTGGGCAGAGACACTGAAGCTTTCTTT.

The chain links TRBV7-9 to TRBJ2-5; 10 nucleotides agree with TRBD2. The CDR3 spans 14 residues. CDR1 is SEHNR, CDR2 FQNEAQ, per germline (reference sequence). Losses at the gene ends were 5 bases for V and 4 bases for J; bases not matched to a gene: 4. DNA of the CDR3: TGTGCCAGCAGCCCTAGCGGGGGCGGAGAGACCCAGTACTTC. It translates to CASSPSGGGETQYF.

This clone was recorded once. The V call is TRBV11-2, the J call TRBJ1-2; D gene ambiguous. V was cut by 2 bases and J by 0 bases, with 4 bases left in between. The CDR3 consists of 13 residues. Germline CDR1 is SGHAT and CDR2 is FQNNGV. Here the CDR3 DNA reads TGTGCCAGCAGCTTAAAGCCTAACTATGGCTACACCTTC. Translated, it gives CASSLKPNYGYTF. Full variable domain (outside the CDR3, taken from reference TRBV11-2 and TRBJ1-2): EAGVAQSPRYKIIEKRQSVAFWCNPISGHATLYWYQQILGQGPKLLIQFQNNGVVDDSQLPKDRFSAERLKGVDSTLKIQPAKLEDSAVYLCASSLKPNYGYTFGSGTRLTVV.

The chain uses TRBV3-1 (or the pseudogene TRBV3-2) and TRBJ2-3; 10 bases match TRBD2. This CDR3 comprises 17 residues. Looked up from germline, CDR1 is LGHDT and CDR2 is YNNKEL (reference sequence). V was pared by 4 bases and J by 0 bases, with 7 bases of the junction left unmatched. The CDR3 is CASSRASGGISTDTQYF. In DNA form, the CDR3 reads TGTGCCAGCAGCCGGGCTAGCGGGGGAATCAGCACAGATACGCAGTATTTT.

This chain joins TRBV28 and TRBJ2-1; D remains unclear. The CDR3 extends over 15 amino acids. Between the trimmed V and J ends, which lost 4 bases and 8 bases, there was a span of 18 bases. From germline, CDR1 is MDHEN and CDR2 SYDVKM. CDR3 sequence reads: CASSSSRPGSHEQFF. The CDR3 DNA reads as TGTGCCAGCAGTTCCTCACGTCCCGGTAGCCATGAGCAGTTCTTC.

The V and J genes are TRBV19 and TRBJ1-1; D not certain. Germline CDR1 reads LNHDA; CDR2 reads SQIVND (reference sequence). V lost 1 base and J lost 3, with 15 bases in between. The CDR3 consists of 16 residues. Written as DNA, the CDR3 is TGTGCCAGTAGTATAGGAAACATAGGTAGGGACACTGAAGCTTTCTTT. Protein product: CASSIGNIGRDTEAFF.

V gene TRBV5-1 combines with J gene TRBJ1-2; 8 nucleotides match TRBD1. The CDR3 has 15 amino acids. Germline V gene sequence: CDR1 SGHRS, CDR2 YFSETQ. Germline trimming cut 3 bases from V and 6 bases from J; bases unmatched to any gene: 10. For the CDR3, the DNA is TGCGCCAGCAGCTACTTAAGGACAGGGAGGGATGGCTACACCTTC. Its translation is CASSYLRTGRDGYTF.

Comments on this clone: The sample has other DNA sequences that encode this CDR3 too. The chain employs TRBV5-1 and TRBJ2-1; 8 nucleotides line up with TRBD2. In germline, CDR1 is SGHRS, CDR2 YFSETQ. J gave up 10 bases and V 7 bases, and 13 bases lay outside the gene matches. The CDR3 has 14 residues. The CDR3 reads CASRTSGGRDEQFF. CDR3 sequence (DNA): TGCGCCAGCCGAACCAGCGGGGGTCGGGACGAGCAGTTCTTC. The full variable domain, with the rest looked up from reference TRBV5-1 and TRBJ2-1, is KAGVTQTPRYLIKTRGQQVTLSCSPISGHRSVSWYQQTPGQGLQFLFEYFSETQRNKGNFPGRFSGRQFSNSRSEMNVSTLELGDSALYLCASRTSGGRDEQFFGPGTRLTVL.

CDR3 loop: CASSYRVDTEAFF. The CDR3 region has the DNA TGTGCCAGCAGTTATAGGGTGGACACTGAAGCTTTCTTT. The rearrangement links TRBV6-5 to TRBJ1-1; D is undetermined. Germline lookup yields CDR1 MNHEY and CDR2 SVGAGI. This CDR3 is built from 13 residues. Trimming cost V 3 bases and J 3 bases, with 8 bases left between them.

This chain connects TRBV19 to TRBJ1-2, with D uncertain. Germline CDR1 reads LNHDA; CDR2 reads SQIVND (reference sequence). The CDR3 has 15 residues. Trimming took 7 bases from V and 2 from J, leaving 17 bases between them. The CDR3 is CASIMAPAANYGYTF. The CDR3 DNA reads TGTGCCAGTATCATGGCCCCCGCAGCCAACTATGGCTACACCTTC.

Written as DNA, the CDR3 is TGCGCCAGCAGCTTGGGGTTTCGTTTGGGGACTGTTACAGATACGCAGTATTTT. It encodes CASSLGFRLGTVTDTQYF. The V call is TRBV5-1, the J call TRBJ2-3; possibly TRBD2 for D (6 bases). Germline lookup yields CDR1 SGHRS and CDR2 YFSETQ. This CDR3 has 18 residues. Trimming pared 0 bases from V and 3 bases from J, leaving 20 bases between.

This sequence joins TRBV19 and TRBJ1-1, with 11 bases matching TRBD1. The CDR3 consists of 14 residues. J gave up 0 bases and V 10 bases, and 4 bases lay outside the gene matches. The germline CDR1 and CDR2 sequences are LNHDA and SQIVND (reference sequence). The CDR3 loop reads CATQDRGLNTEAFF. CDR3 sequence (DNA): TGTGCCACCCAGGACAGGGGGCTGAACACTGAAGCTTTCTTT.

This sequence joins TRBV11-3 and TRBJ2-1; D is uncertain. Germline V gene sequence: CDR1 SGHNT, CDR2 YENEEA. V was shortened by 1 base and J by 3 bases, with 7 bases between the two germline ends. This CDR3 contains 14 residues. For the CDR3, the DNA is TGTGCCAGCAGCTTAGTTAATGTCTACAATGAGCAGTTCTTC. Translation gives CASSLVNVYNEQFF. The full variable domain, in which reference TRBV11-3 and TRBJ2-1 provide the parts outside the CDR3, is EAGVVQSPRYKIIEKKQPVAFWCNPISGHNTLYWYLQNLGQGPELLIRYENEEAVDDSQLPKDRFSAERLKGVDSTLKIQPAELGDSAVYLCASSLVNVYNEQFFGPGTRLTVL.

This clone showed up just once. This chain connects TRBV2 to TRBJ1-2; 9 nucleotides match TRBD1. Per germline, CDR1 SNHLY and CDR2 FYNNEI. There are 14 residues in the CDR3. Unmatched junction bases numbered 2, after V lost 6 bases and J lost 0 bases. The chain's CDR3 is CASRDRGANYGYTF. CDR3 coding DNA: TGTGCCAGCAGGGACAGGGGAGCTAACTATGGCTACACCTTC.